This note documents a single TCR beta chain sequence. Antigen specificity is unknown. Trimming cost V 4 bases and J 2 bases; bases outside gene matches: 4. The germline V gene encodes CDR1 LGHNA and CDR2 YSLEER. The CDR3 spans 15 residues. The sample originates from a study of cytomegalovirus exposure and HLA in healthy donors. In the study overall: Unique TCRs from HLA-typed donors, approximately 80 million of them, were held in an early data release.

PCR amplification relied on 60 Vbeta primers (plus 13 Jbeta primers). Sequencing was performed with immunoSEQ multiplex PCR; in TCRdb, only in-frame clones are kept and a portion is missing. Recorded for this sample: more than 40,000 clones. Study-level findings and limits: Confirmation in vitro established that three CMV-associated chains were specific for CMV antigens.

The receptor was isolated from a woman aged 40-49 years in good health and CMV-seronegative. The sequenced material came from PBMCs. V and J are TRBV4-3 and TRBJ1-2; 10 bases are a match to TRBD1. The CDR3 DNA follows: TGCGCCAGCAGCCTCGGGACAGGGGTGAACTATGGCTACACCTTC. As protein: CASSLGTGVNYGYTF.